The following is a T cell receptor beta chain sequence with its context. Generated by immunoSEQ multiplex PCR, the TCRdb table keeps only in-frame clones and is missing some. The sample shows some 190,000 clones, roughly 79% of them seen only once. Losses at the gene ends were 3 bases for V and 2 bases for J; bases not matched to a gene: 2. Germline V gene data show CDR1 as LNHDA and CDR2 as SQIVND (reference sequence). The CDR3 sequence is 15 residues long. This entry comes from a study of blood T cell repertoires in COVID-19. Sample: peripheral blood. The V and J genes are TRBV19 and TRBJ2-3, with TRBD2 identical over 10 bases. This clonotype was sampled from a woman aged 40 to 50 with COVID-19, enrolled during active disease. This CDR3 reads CASSILAGDTDTQYF. The DNA of the CDR3 is TGTGCCAGTAGTATCCTAGCGGGGGACACAGATACGCAGTATTTT.